Shown below are 27 T cell receptor beta chains from a single sample sequenced in a study of PD-1 blockade in classical Hodgkin lymphoma. Sequenced by immunoSEQ multiplex PCR; TCRdb stores in-frame clones only, minus some. Of about 18,000 clones in the sample, around 75% were seen once. In every patient, relapse followed autologous stem cell transplantation, while exposure to brentuximab vedotin differed. This specimen consisted of peripheral blood mononuclear cells (PBMCs), obtained at baseline. Receptor source: a human donor with classical Hodgkin lymphoma.

The chain combines TRBV6-1 with TRBJ1-4; TRBD1 agrees at 9 bases. Germline loops: CDR1 MNHNS, CDR2 SASEGT. The CDR3 runs 13 residues. Trimming took 7 bases from V and 6 from J; bases not matched to a gene: 3. The CDR3 sequence is CASNRDRDEKLFF. The DNA of the CDR3 is TGTGCCAGCAACCGGGACAGGGATGAAAAACTGTTTTTT.

This chain links TRBV7-2 with TRBJ2-1, with no clear D. Germline V lookup: CDR1 SGHTA, CDR2 FQGNSA. V was shortened by 2 bases and J by 7 bases, with 15 bases between the two germline ends. This CDR3 is built from 15 residues. This CDR3 reads CASSLRGPLLNEQFF. In DNA, the CDR3 is TGTGCCAGCAGCTTACGAGGCCCCCTTTTGAATGAGCAGTTCTTC.

This clone was detected only once. Other DNA sequences in the sample encode the same CDR3. The V and J genes are TRBV18 and TRBJ2-2; possible D gene TRBD1, 5 bases. Germline V gene data show CDR1 as KGHSH and CDR2 as LQKENI. The CDR3 has 15 amino acids. The V gene lost 1 base and the J gene lost 4 bases, with 10 bases spanning the gap. DNA of the CDR3: TGTGCCAGCTCACCACGCCCTAGGGGCACCGGGGAGCTGTTTTTT. This translates into CASSPRPRGTGELFF.

This chain uses TRBV19 with TRBJ1-2, with unresolved D. CDR1 and CDR2 from the germline V gene are LNHDA and SQIVND (reference sequence). V was pared by 5 bases and J by 4 bases, with 20 bases between. This CDR3 has 16 residues. CDR3 nucleotides: TGTGCCAGTAGTCCCCGGTGGGAGTACCATAGCTATGGCTACACCTTC. It codes for CASSPRWEYHSYGYTF.

The V call is TRBV28, the J call TRBJ1-2; 9 bases match TRBD1. CDR3 length: 15 residues. Per the germline V gene, CDR1 is MDHEN and CDR2 is SYDVKM. With 2 bases clipped from V and 4 bases from J, the junction kept 5 bases outside the gene matches. CDR3 amino acids: CASSLEDRGVYGYTF. The CDR3 region has the DNA TGTGCCAGCAGTTTAGAAGACAGGGGGGTCTATGGCTACACCTTC.

V is TRBV5-6 and J is TRBJ1-4; perhaps TRBD1 as D (5 bases). From germline, CDR1 is SGHDT and CDR2 YYEEEE. The CDR3 has 17 residues. V shed 2 bases and J shed 0 bases, with 14 bases lying between them. This CDR3 is CASSLTGDASTNEKLFF. In nucleotides, the CDR3 is TGTGCCAGCAGCTTAACTGGGGACGCCTCAACTAATGAAAAACTGTTTTTT.

This rearrangement joins TRBV7-3 to TRBJ1-5; TRBD1 is a possible D gene (6 bases). The germline V and J ends were trimmed by 6 bases and 4 bases, with 28 bases remaining between them. Germline CDR1 is SGHTA and CDR2 is FQGTGA. The CDR3 spans 19 residues. CDR3 in DNA: TGTGCCAGCAGTCAAAACCCACCAAGGGGGGACACACTTAATCAGCCCCAGCATTTT. Protein product: CASSQNPPRGDTLNQPQHF. Filled out from reference TRBV7-3 and TRBJ1-5, the complete variable domain reads GAGVSQTPSNKVTEKGKYVELRCDPISGHTALYWYRQSLGQGPEFLIYFQGTGAADDSGLPNDRFFAVRPEGSVSTLKIQRTERGDSAVYLCASSQNPPRGDTLNQPQHFGDGTRLSIL.

The rearrangement links TRBV19 to TRBJ2-7, with TRBD2 matching over 7 bases. Germline-derived CDR1 and CDR2 are LNHDA and SQIVND (reference sequence). This CDR3 is built from 15 residues. V lost 6 bases and J lost 0; bases outside the gene matches: 8. As DNA, the CDR3 is TGTGCCAGTAGATTCCTAGCGGAAAGCTCCTACGAGCAGTACTTC. Residues: CASRFLAESSYEQYF.

The rearrangement links TRBV7-9 to TRBJ1-1; no clear D gene. Trimming took off 2 bases at V and 4 bases at J, with 11 bases between the two ends. CDR3 length: 14 amino acids. Germline V CDR1 and CDR2: SEHNR, FQNEAQ (reference sequence). DNA for the CDR3: TGTGCCAGCAGCTTACCCTCTGACGGCACTGAAGCTTTCTTT. It translates to CASSLPSDGTEAFF.

A few counts support this clone. This chain links TRBV7-8 with TRBJ2-2; 9 bases agree with TRBD2. V gave up 5 bases and J gave up 8 bases; unmatched junction bases: 6. The CDR3 spans 14 residues. Germline values: CDR1 SGHVS, CDR2 FQNEAQ. The CDR3 sequence is CASSRTSEGGELFF. The CDR3 DNA reads as TGTGCCAGCAGCCGGACTAGCGAGGGGGGGGAGCTGTTTTTT.

The DNA for the CDR3 is TGTGCCAGTAGTATAGGCAGGCCTAGCTATGAGCAGTTCTTC. It translates to CASSIGRPSYEQFF. This rearrangement joins TRBV19 to TRBJ2-1; a weak D match, TRBD2 (5 bases). Germline CDR1 reads LNHDA; CDR2 reads SQIVND (reference sequence). CDR3 size: 14 residues. Trimming pared 1 base from V and 8 bases from J, leaving 12 bases between.

The chain links TRBV10-2 to TRBJ1-1; D uncertain. V gave up 5 bases and J gave up 8 bases, with 18 bases separating them. CDR3 length: 14 residues. CDR1 is WSHSY and CDR2 is SAAADI in the germline V gene. The DNA for the CDR3 is TGCGCCAGCAGTATGGGGAAAGATTCATACGAAGCTTTCTTT. Translation gives CASSMGKDSYEAFF.

The CDR3 spells CASSEAPLGARFPDTQYF. Here the CDR3 DNA reads TGTGCCAGCAGTGAAGCGCCGTTGGGGGCTCGATTTCCAGATACGCAGTATTTT. The chain has TRBV6-1 and TRBJ2-3; perhaps TRBD1 as D (6 bases). The length of the CDR3 is 18 residues. Per germline, CDR1 MNHNS and CDR2 SASEGT. Trimming took off 0 bases at V and 4 bases at J, with 20 bases between the two ends.

The CDR3 DNA reads TGTGCCAGCAGCAAAACAGAGGGGGCCAGGGGGACCCAGTACTTC. This encodes CASSKTEGARGTQYF. V and J are TRBV7-8 and TRBJ2-5, with 7 bases matching TRBD1. V was clipped by 5 bases and J by 7 bases; unmatched bases: 13. The CDR3 covers 15 residues. The germline V gene encodes CDR1 SGHVS and CDR2 FQNEAQ.

This clone appeared once. The chain recombines TRBV19 with TRBJ2-2; 7 nucleotides match TRBD2. The CDR3 is 15 residues long. After removal of 3 bases from V and 4 bases from J, the junction contained 5 bases not matched to a gene. Germline V CDR1 and CDR2: LNHDA, SQIVND (reference sequence). The CDR3 is CASSIGRGSTGELFF. Written as DNA, the CDR3 is TGTGCCAGTAGTATTGGGAGGGGAAGCACCGGGGAGCTGTTTTTT.

This clone was recorded a few times. The chain employs TRBV5-1 and TRBJ2-5; 8 nucleotides match TRBD1. The V gene's germline CDR1 is SGHRS and CDR2 YFSETQ. The CDR3 covers 14 residues. J gave up 6 bases and V 4 bases, and 8 bases lay outside the gene matches. The CDR3 DNA reads as TGCGCCAGCAGCCACGGACAGGGAGGCCAGACCCAGTACTTC. Protein: CASSHGQGGQTQYF.

The chain employs TRBV29-1 and TRBJ2-2; no reliable D call. Germline V gives CDR1 SQVTM, CDR2 ANQGSEA. The CDR3 consists of 12 residues. The ends were cut back, 3 bases at V and 2 bases at J, with 4 bases in the middle. CDR3 coding DNA: TGCAGCGTTGAGAGTAACACCGGGGAGCTGTTTTTT. The encoded protein is CSVESNTGELFF.

By share of the sample, this clone is medium-sized. Within the sample, other DNA sequences also encode this same CDR3. This chain connects TRBV19 to TRBJ2-7, with 7 bases matching TRBD2. Unmatched junction bases numbered 7, after V lost 3 bases and J lost 5 bases. The CDR3 consists of 14 residues. Germline CDR1 LNHDA, CDR2 SQIVND (reference sequence). Here the CDR3 DNA reads TGTGCCAGTAGTATTGGGAGGGGTTTCAACGAGCAGTACTTC. It yields the protein CASSIGRGFNEQYF.

The chain uses TRBV23-1 and TRBJ1-5; TRBD1 is a possible D gene (6 bases). TRBV23-1 is given ORF status, its function remaining uncertain. The V end lost 6 bases, the J end lost 0 bases, and 15 bases lay between the germline ends. The CDR3 spans 16 residues. The chain's CDR3 is CASRPGQKNSNQPQHF. In DNA, the CDR3 is TGCGCCAGCAGGCCGGGACAAAAAAATAGCAATCAGCCCCAGCATTTT.

This chain uses TRBV4-2 with TRBJ1-6; D gene ambiguous. From germline, CDR1 is LGHNA and CDR2 YNFKEQ. The CDR3 contains 14 residues. The V gene lost 5 bases and the J gene lost 7 bases, with 12 bases spanning the gap. CDR3 loop: CASSLASKNSPLHF. The CDR3 DNA reads as TGTGCCAGCAGCTTGGCTTCAAAGAATTCACCCCTCCACTTT.

This chain uses TRBV28 with TRBJ1-5, with no clear D. The germline V gene has CDR1 MDHEN and CDR2 SYDVKM. Trimming shortened V by 6 bases and J by 5 bases, and 17 bases separated the two germline ends. CDR3 length: 15 amino acids. In DNA, the CDR3 is TGTGCCAGCAGCTGGAGCTCCGGGCATGATCAGCCCCAGCATTTT. Protein product: CASSWSSGHDQPQHF.

CDR3 region: CASRWGGAQPQHF. In DNA, the CDR3 is TGTGCCAGCAGGTGGGGAGGGGCCCAGCCCCAGCATTTT. The chain uses TRBV6-6 and TRBJ1-5, with a weak D call TRBD1 (5 bases). The CDR3 covers 13 residues. V dropped 6 bases and J dropped 7 bases, with 13 bases sitting between them. Germline CDR1 MNHNY, CDR2 SVGAGI (reference sequence).

CDR3 in amino acids: CASSSPDRGLNEQYF. In DNA form, the CDR3 reads TGTGCCAGCAGCTCCCCAGACAGGGGGCTCAACGAGCAGTACTTC. The chain links TRBV7-9 to TRBJ2-7, with 10 bases fitting TRBD1. Trimming at V came to 4 bases and at J to 5 bases, leaving 8 bases not matched to a gene. Germline V CDR1 and CDR2: SEHNR, FQNEAQ (reference sequence). The CDR3 has 15 residues.

The chain employs TRBV5-1 and TRBJ1-3; D not certain. Per the germline V gene, CDR1 is SGHRS and CDR2 is YFSETQ. The V gene lost 0 bases and the J gene lost 7 bases, with 11 bases spanning the gap. There are 14 residues in the CDR3. The CDR3 bases are TGCGCCAGCAGCTTGGAGTCATACGGCAACACCATATATTTT. Translated, it gives CASSLESYGNTIYF.

The rearrangement joins TRBV29-1 to TRBJ1-2, with a possible D match to TRBD1 (6 bases). Trimming removed 0 bases at V and 2 bases at J, with 16 bases between. Germline V CDR1 and CDR2: SQVTM, ANQGSEA. CDR3 length: 16 residues. The CDR3 spells CSVEDRGGRRNYGYTF. The CDR3 DNA follows: TGCAGCGTTGAAGATCGGGGGGGCCGTCGGAACTATGGCTACACCTTC.

This chain connects TRBV4-1 to TRBJ2-7; TRBD2 might be the D (6 bases). V was trimmed by 0 bases and J by 6 bases, leaving 18 bases between them. The germline CDR1 and CDR2 sequences are MGHRA and YSYEKL. This CDR3 is 16 amino acids long. CDR3 residues: CASSQELTSSRAEQYF. The CDR3 coding sequence is TGCGCCAGCAGCCAAGAACTGACTAGTTCTCGAGCCGAGCAGTACTTC.

The chain has TRBV5-6 and TRBJ2-2, with D perhaps given as TRBD1 or TRBD2 (5 bases each). Germline CDR1 reads SGHDT; CDR2 reads YYEEEE. V lost 9 bases to trimming and J lost 0 bases, with 18 bases between them. The CDR3 runs to 16 residues. The CDR3 DNA is TGTGCCACCAGTGATTTGAGGGGCTCGAACACCGGGGAGCTGTTTTTT. It specifies CATSDLRGSNTGELFF.